The next 25 T cell receptor beta chains were all read from a single sample in a study of T cells after posttransplantation cyclophosphamide. Method: immunoSEQ multiplex PCR; TCRdb's copy keeps in-frame clones and lacks some. The sample has roughly 20,000 clones, roughly 90% seen once; the top ten hold 8.2%. Methotrexate plus calcineurin inhibitor accompanied controls' myeloablative marrow transplants; sampling was 1 year later. The sample consisted of PBMCs, taken after an allogeneic stem cell transplant with a calcineurin inhibitor and methotrexate. The receptors here all came from a female patient in her 50s who received an allogeneic stem cell transplant from an unrelated donor, was CMV-positive, and had chronic GVHD only. The T cells may partly be graft donor cells.

The V call is TRBV5-1, the J call TRBJ2-1; D might be TRBD2 (6 bases). Trimming removed 4 bases at V and 0 bases at J, with 14 bases between. CDR1 and CDR2 (germline): SGHRS, YFSETQ. This CDR3 comprises 16 residues. The CDR3 region has the DNA TGCGCCAGCAGCCTCCAGGCGGGATCCTCCTACAATGAGCAGTTCTTC. Its protein is CASSLQAGSSYNEQFF.

The J gene is TRBJ2-2, the V gene TRBV7-9; a weak D match, TRBD2 (6 bases). This CDR3 has 14 amino acids. V shed 4 bases and J shed 5 bases, with 11 bases lying between them. Germline CDR1 is SEHNR and CDR2 is FQNEAQ (reference sequence). The CDR3 DNA follows: TGTGCCAGCAGCTGGATAGGGAGGACCGGGGAGCTGTTTTTT. Translated: CASSWIGRTGELFF.

V is TRBV29-1 and J is TRBJ2-7; TRBD1 matches 12 bases. Germline V CDR1 and CDR2: SQVTM, ANQGSEA. The J segment lost 5 bases and the V segment lost 6 bases, leaving 8 bases of the junction unmatched. The CDR3 consists of 14 residues. For the CDR3, the DNA is TGCAGCGTCGGATCCCGGGACAGGGGGCACGAGCAGTACTTC. Residues: CSVGSRDRGHEQYF.

The V call is TRBV7-3, the J call TRBJ2-1; 11 positions match TRBD2. V dropped 1 base and J dropped 8; count of bases not matched to a gene: 4. Per the germline V gene, CDR1 is SGHTA and CDR2 is FQGTGA. CDR3 length: 15 amino acids. CDR3 DNA: TGTGCCAGCAGCTTAAGACTAGCGGGACTAGATGAGCAGTTCTTC. Its translation is CASSLRLAGLDEQFF.

This chain links TRBV2 with TRBJ2-7; 12 bases fit TRBD2. The germline V gene encodes CDR1 SNHLY and CDR2 FYNNEI. CDR3 length: 14 residues. The V and J ends lost 4 bases and 4 bases, in that order; junction bases with no gene match: 2. CDR3 sequence reads: CASSVLAGGYEQYF. The CDR3 bases are TGTGCCAGCAGTGTCCTAGCGGGAGGGTACGAGCAGTACTTC.

This clone showed up just once. This chain uses TRBV5-1 with TRBJ2-7; D perhaps matches TRBD2 (6 bases). The CDR3 is 15 amino acids. The ends were cut back, 2 bases at V and 5 bases at J, with 17 bases in the middle. CDR1 is SGHRS and CDR2 is YFSETQ in the germline V gene. The CDR3 nucleotides read TGCGCCAGCAGCTTCATTGGGGGAGGTGGCCACGAGCAGTACTTC. Amino acid sequence: CASSFIGGGGHEQYF.

CDR3 protein: CASSPRTSGEQYF. CDR3 in DNA: TGTGCCAGCAGCCCTCGGACTAGCGGCGAGCAGTACTTC. The chain joins TRBV9 to TRBJ2-7; TRBD2 aligns across 10 bases. With 4 bases clipped from V and 6 bases from J, the junction kept 4 bases outside the gene matches. The CDR3 has 13 amino acids. From germline, CDR1 is SGDLS and CDR2 YYNGEE.

The chain carries TRBV11-3 and TRBJ2-3, with 8 bases that match TRBD2. From germline, CDR1 is SGHNT and CDR2 YENEEA. CDR3 size: 16 residues. J was trimmed by 2 bases and V by 5 bases; bases with no gene match: 9. The CDR3 sequence is CASSQLSGEDTDTQYF. The CDR3 region has the DNA TGTGCCAGCAGCCAACTTAGCGGGGAGGACACAGATACGCAGTATTTT.

The genes are TRBV9 and TRBJ2-1, with TRBD2 as a possible D gene (6 bases). CDR3 length equals 15 residues. Trimming took 0 bases from V and 5 from J, leaving 12 bases between them. CDR1 is SGDLS, CDR2 YYNGEE, per germline. This chain's CDR3 is CASSVAASENNEQFF. DNA for the CDR3: TGTGCCAGCAGCGTAGCGGCTAGCGAGAACAATGAGCAGTTCTTC.

The chain has TRBV6-5 and TRBJ1-2; D gene ambiguous. The CDR3 has 11 residues. Trimming took off 2 bases at V and 8 bases at J, with 6 bases between the two ends. Germline CDR1 reads MNHEY; CDR2 reads SVGAGI. The CDR3 nucleotides are TGTGCCAGCAGTTACCGCAGGGGCTACACCTTC. This translates into CASSYRRGYTF.

The V and J genes are TRBV7-9 and TRBJ2-5; 10 bases align to TRBD2. Unmatched junction bases numbered 14, after V lost 5 bases and J lost 5 bases. Germline lookup yields CDR1 SEHNR and CDR2 FQNEAQ (reference sequence). This CDR3 is built from 17 residues. CDR3 bases: TGTGCCAGCAGCAAAATAGAGGCTAGCGGGAGAGTGGAGACCCAGTACTTC. As protein: CASSKIEASGRVETQYF.

The chain joins TRBV5-4 to TRBJ1-1, with 7 bases matching TRBD1. V lost 1 base, J lost 0 bases, and 0 bases stayed unmatched. This CDR3 is 14 amino acids long. Germline-derived CDR1 and CDR2 are SGHNT and YYREEE (reference sequence). CDR3 nucleotides: TGTGCCAGCAGCTTGACAGGGGTGAACACTGAAGCTTTCTTT. The encoded protein is CASSLTGVNTEAFF.

This clone was seen once. This chain connects TRBV5-8 to TRBJ2-7, with 10 bases identical to TRBD1. The CDR3 is made up of 14 amino acids. CDR1 and CDR2 from the germline V gene are SGHTS and YDEGEE. The J segment lost 2 bases and the V segment lost 5 bases, leaving 4 bases of the junction unmatched. The CDR3 DNA reads TGTGCCAGCAGGACAGGGGGCTCCACCTACGAGCAGTACTTC. This translates into CASRTGGSTYEQYF. Combining the CDR3 with reference TRBV5-8 and TRBJ2-7 gives the whole variable domain EAGVTQSPTHLIKTRGQQATLRCSPISGHTSVYWYQQALGLGLQFLLWYDEGEERNRGNFPPRFSGRQFPNYSSELNVNALELEDSALYLCASRTGGSTYEQYFGPGTRLTVT.

This clone was recorded only once. One end of the junction does not line up with germline, which may come from a read error. The sample has other DNA sequences that encode this CDR3 too. The chain carries TRBV9 and TRBJ1-1, with a tentative D call TRBD1 (5 bases). The CDR3 is 14 residues long. Germline CDR1 is SGDLS and CDR2 is YYNGEE. CDR3 region: CASSVLGRGTEAFF. DNA of the CDR3: TGTGCCAGCAGCGTGCTAGGTCGGGGGACTGAGGCTTTCTTT.

The chain has TRBV9 and TRBJ2-1; 13 nucleotides agree with TRBD2. This CDR3 is built from 18 residues. V lost 0 bases to trimming and J lost 4 bases; unmatched junction nucleotides: 7. Germline V CDR1 and CDR2: SGDLS, YYNGEE. As DNA, the CDR3 is TGTGCCAGCAGCGTAGCCGGACTAGCGGGGGCCTTATACAATGAGCAGTTCTTC. Residues: CASSVAGLAGALYNEQFF.

The rearrangement links TRBV29-1 to TRBJ2-1; TRBD2 agrees at 7 bases. The germline gives CDR1 SQVTM, CDR2 ANQGSEA. J was trimmed by 6 bases and V by 6 bases; bases with no gene match: 11. The CDR3 has 14 amino acids. This chain's CDR3 is CSVGRSGGSNEQFF. The CDR3 DNA sequence: TGCAGCGTAGGGAGGTCGGGAGGAAGCAATGAGCAGTTCTTC.

V and J are TRBV27 and TRBJ2-1, with D maybe TRBD2 (5 bases). The CDR3 extends over 14 amino acids. Trimming cost V 6 bases and J 7 bases, with 16 bases left between them. Germline V gene sequence: CDR1 MNHEY, CDR2 SMNVEV (reference sequence). The CDR3 nucleotides read TGTGCCAGCAGCGCCGGGCTAGCAATGAATGAGCAGTTCTTC. Protein: CASSAGLAMNEQFF.

This clone turned up a few times. The chain combines TRBV6-5 with TRBJ1-1, with a tentative D call TRBD1 (6 bases). Trimming took off 4 bases at V and 7 bases at J, with 16 bases between the two ends. CDR1 and CDR2 from the germline V gene are MNHEY and SVGAGI. The CDR3 is 14 amino acids. CDR3 in DNA: TGTGCCAGCAGTTTGGCAGGGGCCGAAGATGAAGCTTTCTTT. Translating gives CASSLAGAEDEAFF.

V usage is TRBV5-1 and J usage is TRBJ2-1; TRBD2 aligns across 8 bases. V shed 2 bases, J shed 7 bases, and the junction held 8 bases outside the gene matches. The CDR3 runs to 15 residues. Germline V CDR1 and CDR2: SGHRS, YFSETQ. The CDR3 loop reads CASSFAGRAENEQFF. For the CDR3, the DNA is TGCGCCAGCAGCTTTGCCGGGAGGGCTGAGAATGAGCAGTTCTTC. Looking up the rest from reference TRBV5-1 and TRBJ2-1 gives the full variable domain: KAGVTQTPRYLIKTRGQQVTLSCSPISGHRSVSWYQQTPGQGLQFLFEYFSETQRNKGNFPGRFSGRQFSNSRSEMNVSTLELGDSALYLCASSFAGRAENEQFFGPGTRLTVL.

V is TRBV23-1 and J is TRBJ1-5; the D gene is possibly TRBD1 (5 bases). TRBV23-1 is marked as an open reading frame, function uncertain. The CDR3 contains 17 residues. The ends were cut back, 3 bases at V and 4 bases at J, with 19 bases in the middle. The CDR3 region has the DNA TGCGCCAGCAGTCAGAAAGAAGTGGCAGGGCGGAATCAGCCCCAGCATTTT. This codes for CASSQKEVAGRNQPQHF.

This clone was detected only a few times. This chain connects TRBV10-1 to TRBJ2-1; possibly TRBD2 for D (5 bases). V shed 8 bases and J shed 5 bases, with 22 bases lying between them. Germline CDR1 reads WNHNN; CDR2 reads SYGVQD (reference sequence). The CDR3 spans 16 residues. This CDR3 reads CASDAGSPLMDNEQFF. The CDR3 DNA sequence: TGCGCCAGCGACGCTGGGAGCCCCTTGATGGACAATGAGCAGTTCTTC.

The chain links TRBV27 to TRBJ2-6; maybe TRBD2 (7 bases). This CDR3 spans 21 amino acids. Germline CDR1 is MNHEY and CDR2 is SMNVEV (reference sequence). The germline V and J ends were trimmed by 5 bases and 0 bases, with 26 bases remaining between them. The CDR3 spells CASSPSGTDRWTSSGANVLTF. As DNA, the CDR3 is TGTGCCAGCAGTCCCTCCGGGACGGACAGATGGACTAGCTCTGGGGCCAACGTCCTGACTTTC.

This clone has a handful of counts. The chain joins TRBV6-6 to TRBJ1-1; weak D call: TRBD1 (6 bases). The CDR3 contains 16 residues. V was pared by 4 bases and J by 0 bases, with 15 bases between. CDR1 is MNHNY and CDR2 is SVGAGI in the germline V gene (reference sequence). The CDR3 protein is CASSSDARGLNTEAFF. Written as DNA, the CDR3 is TGTGCCAGCAGTTCGGACGCCAGGGGACTGAACACTGAAGCTTTCTTT.

V gene TRBV7-8 combines with J gene TRBJ2-3, with 7 nucleotides matching TRBD2. Germline V CDR1 and CDR2: SGHVS, FQNEAQ. With 3 bases clipped from V and 0 bases from J, the junction kept 6 bases outside the gene matches. There are 16 residues in the CDR3. The CDR3: CASSLLNGRSTDTQYF. The DNA of the CDR3 is TGTGCCAGCAGCTTGTTGAACGGGAGGAGCACAGATACGCAGTATTTT.

This rearrangement joins TRBV7-3 to TRBJ2-1; 9 bases match TRBD2. CDR1 and CDR2 from the germline V gene are SGHTA and FQGTGA. V shed 6 bases and J 7 bases; nucleotides not matched to a gene: 10. The CDR3 sequence is 15 residues long. The CDR3 sequence is CASSLTSGSFNEQFF. CDR3 DNA: TGTGCCAGCAGTTTGACTAGCGGAAGCTTTAATGAGCAGTTCTTC. The full variable domain, rest sourced from reference TRBV7-3 and TRBJ2-1, is GAGVSQTPSNKVTEKGKYVELRCDPISGHTALYWYRQSLGQGPEFLIYFQGTGAADDSGLPNDRFFAVRPEGSVSTLKIQRTERGDSAVYLCASSLTSGSFNEQFFGPGTRLTVL.